This TCR beta chain came from a study of T cell responses to AZD1222 COVID-19 vaccine. General observations from the study: Variant regions that are unmutated are reportedly the target of nearly half of spike-specific TCRs. Of the AZD1222 recipients, only five to seven were seropositive at baseline. The span of vaccine-associated CD4 TCRs extended across spike, with dominance at 160-218 and 743-854.

Libraries were prepared by immunoSEQ multiplex PCR; TCRdb keeps only in-frame clonotypes and omits some of them. The sample gives roughly 120,000 clones, roughly 91% of which show up once; approximately 2.8% is in the top ten. Notes on this clone: Its cognate antigen is unknown.

From germline, CDR1 is KGHSH and CDR2 LQKENI. Trimming pared 2 bases from V and 7 bases from J, leaving 18 bases between. This CDR3 region has 16 residues. This chain connects TRBV18 to TRBJ1-3; unclear D gene. The sample here was peripheral blood, taken on day 0 of AZD1222 vaccination. This clonotype originated in an adult in good health. CDR3 residues: CASSPARRAFSNTIYF. The CDR3 DNA reads TGTGCCAGCTCACCAGCCAGGAGGGCGTTCTCGAACACCATATATTTT.